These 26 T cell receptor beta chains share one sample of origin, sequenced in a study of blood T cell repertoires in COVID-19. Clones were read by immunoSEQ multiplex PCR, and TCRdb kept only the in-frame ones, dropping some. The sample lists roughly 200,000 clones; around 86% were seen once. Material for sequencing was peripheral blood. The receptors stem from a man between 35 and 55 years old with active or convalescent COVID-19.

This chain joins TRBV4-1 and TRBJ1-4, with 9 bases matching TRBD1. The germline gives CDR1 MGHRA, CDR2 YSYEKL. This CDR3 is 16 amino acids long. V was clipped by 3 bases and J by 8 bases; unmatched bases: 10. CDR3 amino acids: CASSQPPGQGNEKLFF. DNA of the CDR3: TGCGCCAGCAGCCAGCCCCCGGGACAGGGCAACGAAAAACTGTTTTTT.

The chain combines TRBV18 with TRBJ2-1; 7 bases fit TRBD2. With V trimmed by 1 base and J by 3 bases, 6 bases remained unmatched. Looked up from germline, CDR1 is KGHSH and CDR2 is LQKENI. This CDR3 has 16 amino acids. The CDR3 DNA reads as TGTGCCAGCTCACCACGGGGGGGAGCAGTCTACAATGAGCAGTTCTTC. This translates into CASSPRGGAVYNEQFF.

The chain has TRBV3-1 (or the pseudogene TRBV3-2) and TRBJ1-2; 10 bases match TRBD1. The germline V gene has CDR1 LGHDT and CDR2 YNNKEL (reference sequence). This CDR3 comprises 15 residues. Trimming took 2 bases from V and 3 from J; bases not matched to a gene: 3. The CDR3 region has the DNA TGTGCCAGCAGCCAAAGGGACAGGGGTGACTATGGCTACACCTTC. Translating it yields CASSQRDRGDYGYTF.

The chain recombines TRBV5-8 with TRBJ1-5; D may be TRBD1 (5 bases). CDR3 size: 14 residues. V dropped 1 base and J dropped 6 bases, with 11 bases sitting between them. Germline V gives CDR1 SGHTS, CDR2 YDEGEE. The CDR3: CASSLRGGRQPQHF. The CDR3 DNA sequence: TGTGCCAGCAGCTTGAGGGGTGGGCGTCAGCCCCAGCATTTT. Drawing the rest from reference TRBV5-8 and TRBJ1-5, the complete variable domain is EAGVTQSPTHLIKTRGQQATLRCSPISGHTSVYWYQQALGLGLQFLLWYDEGEERNRGNFPPRFSGRQFPNYSSELNVNALELEDSALYLCASSLRGGRQPQHFGDGTRLSIL.

CDR3 residues: CAWSPNSLAGSRTSTDTQYF. The CDR3 DNA sequence: TGTGCCTGGAGTCCGAATTCACTAGCGGGGTCGCGAACTAGCACAGATACGCAGTATTTT. J is TRBJ2-3 and V is TRBV30; 10 bases align to TRBD2. Losses at the gene ends were 2 bases for V and 0 bases for J; bases not matched to a gene: 17. Germline-derived CDR1 and CDR2 are GTSNPN and SVGIG (reference sequence). The CDR3 runs 20 residues.

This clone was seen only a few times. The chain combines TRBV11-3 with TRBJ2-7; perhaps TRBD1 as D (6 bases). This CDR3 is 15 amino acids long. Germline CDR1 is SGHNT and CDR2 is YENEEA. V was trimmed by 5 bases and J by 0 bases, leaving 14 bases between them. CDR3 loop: CASSQPGTLSYEQYF. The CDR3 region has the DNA TGTGCCAGCAGCCAACCCGGGACACTCTCCTACGAGCAGTACTTC.

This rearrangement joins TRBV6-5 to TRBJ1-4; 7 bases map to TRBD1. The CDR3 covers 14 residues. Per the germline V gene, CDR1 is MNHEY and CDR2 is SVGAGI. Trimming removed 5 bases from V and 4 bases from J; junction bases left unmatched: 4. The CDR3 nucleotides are TGTGCCAGCAGTACCGACAGGGTTAATGAAAAACTGTTTTTT. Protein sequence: CASSTDRVNEKLFF.

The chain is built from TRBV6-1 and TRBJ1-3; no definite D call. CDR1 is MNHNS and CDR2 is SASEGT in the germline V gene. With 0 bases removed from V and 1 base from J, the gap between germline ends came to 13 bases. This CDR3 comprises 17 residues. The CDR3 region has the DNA TGTGCCAGCAGTGAAGCGGCGGGTTTTTGGTCTGGAAACACCATATATTTT. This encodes CASSEAAGFWSGNTIYF.

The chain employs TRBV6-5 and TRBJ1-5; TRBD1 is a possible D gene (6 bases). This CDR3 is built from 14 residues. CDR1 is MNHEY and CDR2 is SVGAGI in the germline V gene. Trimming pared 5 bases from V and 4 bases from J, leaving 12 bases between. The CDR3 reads CASSQDRTNQPQHF. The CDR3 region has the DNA TGTGCCAGCAGTCAGGACAGAACGAATCAGCCCCAGCATTTT.

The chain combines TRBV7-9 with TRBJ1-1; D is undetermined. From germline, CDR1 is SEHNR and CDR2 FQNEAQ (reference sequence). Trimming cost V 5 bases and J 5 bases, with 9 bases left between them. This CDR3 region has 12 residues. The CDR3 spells CASSPTGTEAFF. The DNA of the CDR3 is TGTGCCAGCAGCCCGACGGGGACTGAAGCTTTCTTT.

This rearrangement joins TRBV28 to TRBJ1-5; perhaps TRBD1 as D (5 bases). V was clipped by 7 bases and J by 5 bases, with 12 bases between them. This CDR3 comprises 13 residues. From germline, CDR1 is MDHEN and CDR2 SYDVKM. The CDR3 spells CASNLGGDQPQHF. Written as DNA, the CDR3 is TGTGCCAGCAATTTGGGGGGAGATCAGCCCCAGCATTTT.

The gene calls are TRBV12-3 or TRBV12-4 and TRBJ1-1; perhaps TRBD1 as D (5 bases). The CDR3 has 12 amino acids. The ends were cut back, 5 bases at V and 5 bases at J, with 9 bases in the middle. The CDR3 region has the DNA TGTGCCAGCAGTAAGGGGCTTACTGAAGCTTTCTTT. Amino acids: CASSKGLTEAFF.

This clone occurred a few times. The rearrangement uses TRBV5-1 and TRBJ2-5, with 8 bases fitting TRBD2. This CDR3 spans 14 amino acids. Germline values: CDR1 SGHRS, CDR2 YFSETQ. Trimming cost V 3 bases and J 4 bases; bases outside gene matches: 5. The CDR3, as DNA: TGCGCCAGCAGCTCAGGACTAGCACGAGAGACCCAGTACTTC. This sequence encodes CASSSGLARETQYF.

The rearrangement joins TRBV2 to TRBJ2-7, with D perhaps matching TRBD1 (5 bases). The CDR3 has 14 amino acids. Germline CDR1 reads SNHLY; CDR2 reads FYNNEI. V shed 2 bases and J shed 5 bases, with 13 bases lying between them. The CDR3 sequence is CASSEWAGKNEQYF. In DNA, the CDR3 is TGTGCCAGCAGTGAATGGGCAGGGAAGAACGAGCAGTACTTC.

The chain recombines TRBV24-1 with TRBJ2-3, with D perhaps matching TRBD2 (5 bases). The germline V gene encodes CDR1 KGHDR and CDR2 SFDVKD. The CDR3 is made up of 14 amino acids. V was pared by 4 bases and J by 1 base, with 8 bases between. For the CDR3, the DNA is TGTGCCACCAGTGAGGAGGCAGGCACAGATACGCAGTATTTT. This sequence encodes CATSEEAGTDTQYF.

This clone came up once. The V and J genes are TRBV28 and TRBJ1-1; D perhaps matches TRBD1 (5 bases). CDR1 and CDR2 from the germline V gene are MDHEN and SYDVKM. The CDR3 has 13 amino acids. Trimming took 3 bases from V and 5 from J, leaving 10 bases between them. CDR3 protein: CASSLPGSTEAFF. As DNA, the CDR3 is TGTGCCAGCAGTTTGCCAGGGTCGACTGAAGCTTTCTTT.

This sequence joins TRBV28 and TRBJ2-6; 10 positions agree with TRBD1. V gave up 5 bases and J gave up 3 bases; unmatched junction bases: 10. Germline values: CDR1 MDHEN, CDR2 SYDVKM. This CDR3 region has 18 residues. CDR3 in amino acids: CASSAGTGVFGGANVLTF. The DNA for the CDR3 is TGTGCCAGCAGTGCAGGGACAGGGGTATTCGGTGGGGCCAACGTCCTGACTTTC.

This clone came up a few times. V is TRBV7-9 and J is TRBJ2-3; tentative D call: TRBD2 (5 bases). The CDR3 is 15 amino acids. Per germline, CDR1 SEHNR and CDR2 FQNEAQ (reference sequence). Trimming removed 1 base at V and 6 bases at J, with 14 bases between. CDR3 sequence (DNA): TGTGCCAGCAGCTTAGTGTCGGGAAAAGAGGATACGCAGTATTTT. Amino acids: CASSLVSGKEDTQYF.

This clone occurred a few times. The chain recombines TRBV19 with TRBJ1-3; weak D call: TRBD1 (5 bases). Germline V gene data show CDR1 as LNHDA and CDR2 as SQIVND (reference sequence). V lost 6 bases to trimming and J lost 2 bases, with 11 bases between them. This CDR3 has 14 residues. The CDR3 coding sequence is TGTGCCAGTAGGAACAGGAACACTGGAAACACCATATATTTT. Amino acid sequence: CASRNRNTGNTIYF.

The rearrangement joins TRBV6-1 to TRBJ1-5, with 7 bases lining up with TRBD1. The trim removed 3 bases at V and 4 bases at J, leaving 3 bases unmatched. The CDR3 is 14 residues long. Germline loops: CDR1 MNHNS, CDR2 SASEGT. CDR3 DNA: TGTGCCAGCAGTGAGCAGGGGGTAAATCAGCCCCAGCATTTT. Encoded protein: CASSEQGVNQPQHF.

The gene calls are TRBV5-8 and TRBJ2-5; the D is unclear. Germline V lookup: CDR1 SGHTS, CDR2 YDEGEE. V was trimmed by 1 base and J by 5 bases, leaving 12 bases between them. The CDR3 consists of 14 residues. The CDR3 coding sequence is TGTGCCAGCAGCTTGCGTCCCATTGAGGAGACCCAGTACTTC. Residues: CASSLRPIEETQYF.

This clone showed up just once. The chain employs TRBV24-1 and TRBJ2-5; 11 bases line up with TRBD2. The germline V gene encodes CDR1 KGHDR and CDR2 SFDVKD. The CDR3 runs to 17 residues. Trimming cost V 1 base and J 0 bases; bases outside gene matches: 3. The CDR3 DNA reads TGTGCCACCAGTGATTTCCCGGGACTAGCGGACCAAGAGACCCAGTACTTC. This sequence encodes CATSDFPGLADQETQYF.

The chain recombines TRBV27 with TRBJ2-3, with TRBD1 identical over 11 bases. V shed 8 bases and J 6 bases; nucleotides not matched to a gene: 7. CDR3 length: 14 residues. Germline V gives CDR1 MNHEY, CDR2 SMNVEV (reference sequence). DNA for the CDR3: TGTGCCAGCTATGGGACAGGGGGATCGGATACGCAGTATTTT. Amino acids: CASYGTGGSDTQYF.

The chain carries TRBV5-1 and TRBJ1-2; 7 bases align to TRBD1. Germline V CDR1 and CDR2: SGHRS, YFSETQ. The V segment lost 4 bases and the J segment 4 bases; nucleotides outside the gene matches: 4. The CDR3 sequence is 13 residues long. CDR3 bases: TGCGCCAGCAGCCAAGGGGGCTCCTATGGCTACACCTTC. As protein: CASSQGGSYGYTF.

The CDR3 region has the DNA TGTGCCAGCAGCCCAACGGGGGTTAGGGACACTGAAGCTTTCTTT. Its protein product is CASSPTGVRDTEAFF. The V and J genes are TRBV3-1 (or the pseudogene TRBV3-2) and TRBJ1-1; the D gene is possibly TRBD1 (5 bases). The CDR3 is 15 amino acids. Per the germline V gene, CDR1 is LGHDT and CDR2 is YNNKEL (reference sequence). Trimming took 4 bases from V and 3 from J, leaving 15 bases between them.

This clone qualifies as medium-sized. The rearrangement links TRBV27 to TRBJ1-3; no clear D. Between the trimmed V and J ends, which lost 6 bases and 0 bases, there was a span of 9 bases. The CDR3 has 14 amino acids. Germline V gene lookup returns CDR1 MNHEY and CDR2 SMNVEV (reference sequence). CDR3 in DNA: TGTGCCAGCAGGGAGTACTACTCTGGAAACACCATATATTTT. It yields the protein CASREYYSGNTIYF.